These T cell receptor beta chains were read from a single sample in a study of type 1 and type 2 diabetes patients. TCRdb redid the calling of the multiplex PCR reads with MiXCR, one entry per CDR3 protein. Counted here are 250,000 or so distinct CDR3 sequences, 45% to 60% occurring once; the ten biggest clones make up around 13%. Material for sequencing was peripheral blood mononuclear cells (PBMCs). Every receptor here comes from a man aged 18-30 years with type 2 diabetes. Both conserved end residues are part of each CDR3. D genes are given only for firm matches. A row's size may be missing; if present it is once, few, many or a size class.

d_gene: TRBD1; v_gene: TRBV28; j_gene: TRBJ1-2; abundance: .; CDR3nt: TGTGCCAGCAGTTACACGACAGGGTTGAGCCCCTATGGCTACACCTTC; CDR3aa: CASSYTTGLSPYGYTF
d_gene: .; v_gene: TRBV4-1; j_gene: TRBJ2-7; abundance: .; CDR3nt: TGCGCCAGCAGCAGCTCGATCGCAACCTACGAGCAGTACTTC; CDR3aa: CASSSSIATYEQYF
d_gene: TRBD2; v_gene: TRBV7-8; j_gene: TRBJ2-3; abundance: few; CDR3nt: TGTGCCAGCAGCTTCCCGGGTAGCGGGAGGTCAGATACGCAGTATTTT; CDR3aa: CASSFPGSGRSDTQYF
d_gene: .; v_gene: TRBV10-3; j_gene: TRBJ2-1; abundance: .; CDR3nt: TGTGCCAGCGCCGAGGGCTATCTTAGCTCCTACAATGAGCAGTTCTTC; CDR3aa: CASAEGYLSSYNEQFF
d_gene: .; v_gene: TRBV20-1; j_gene: TRBJ2-7; abundance: .; CDR3nt: TGCAGTGCTCCTAGGGCAGGGGATCAGTTTAACGAGCAGTACTTC; CDR3aa: CSAPRAGDQFNEQYF
d_gene: .; v_gene: TRBV15; j_gene: TRBJ1-2; abundance: .; CDR3nt: TGTGCCACCAGCAGGCCCAGGGCTGGTTCCTATGGCTACACCTTC; CDR3aa: CATSRPRAGSYGYTF
d_gene: .; v_gene: TRBV2; j_gene: TRBJ1-2; abundance: many; CDR3nt: TGTGCCAGCAGTGAACCTACGCGGGGACCCTATGGCTACACCTTC; CDR3aa: CASSEPTRGPYGYTF
d_gene: .; v_gene: TRBV10-1; j_gene: TRBJ2-7; abundance: few; CDR3nt: TGCGCCAGCAGTGAATCAGGGACCGAGTACGAGCAGTACTTC; CDR3aa: CASSESGTEYEQYF
d_gene: .; v_gene: TRBV25-1; j_gene: TRBJ2-7; abundance: .; CDR3nt: TGTGCCAGCGGGGGGGGGACAGAGCCTTACGAGCAGTACTTC; CDR3aa: CASGGGTEPYEQYF
d_gene: .; v_gene: TRBV19; j_gene: TRBJ1-1; abundance: once; CDR3nt: TGTGCCAGTAATTGGCGAACTAACACTGAAGCTTTCTTT; CDR3aa: CASNWRTNTEAFF
d_gene: TRBD1; v_gene: TRBV27; j_gene: TRBJ2-7; abundance: .; CDR3nt: TGTGCCAGCAGCCAATTTGGACAGGGAAGTTTGTACGAGCAGTACTTC; CDR3aa: CASSQFGQGSLYEQYF
d_gene: .; v_gene: TRBV7-8; j_gene: TRBJ2-1; abundance: .; CDR3nt: TGTGCCAGCAGCTTAGCCACAGGGAAAGGTGTCTATGAGCAGTTCTTC; CDR3aa: CASSLATGKGVYEQFF
d_gene: .; v_gene: TRBV7-3; j_gene: TRBJ2-1; abundance: .; CDR3nt: TGTGCCAGCAGCTCACAGGGCCTCTCCTACAATGAGCAGTTCTTC; CDR3aa: CASSSQGLSYNEQFF
d_gene: .; v_gene: TRBV2; j_gene: TRBJ2-2; abundance: .; CDR3nt: TGTGCCAGCAGCCCCCAAGATGTCGGGGAGCTGTTTTTT; CDR3aa: CASSPQDVGELFF
d_gene: .; v_gene: TRBV6-2/TRBV6-3; j_gene: TRBJ2-7; abundance: .; CDR3nt: TGTGCCAGCAGAAATAATGACATGGTCTACGAGCAGTACTTC; CDR3aa: CASRNNDMVYEQYF
d_gene: TRBD1; v_gene: TRBV28; j_gene: TRBJ2-7; abundance: .; CDR3nt: TGTGCCAGCAGGACAGGGGGCCCCTACGAGCAGTACTTC; CDR3aa: CASRTGGPYEQYF
d_gene: .; v_gene: TRBV9; j_gene: TRBJ2-5; abundance: .; CDR3nt: TGTGCCAGCAGCACCAGTCAAGAGACCCAGTACTTC; CDR3aa: CASSTSQETQYF
d_gene: TRBD1; v_gene: TRBV7-2; j_gene: TRBJ1-6; abundance: few; CDR3nt: TGTGCCAGCAGCTTAGCCGGGACAGGGGATAATTCACCCCTCCACTTT; CDR3aa: CASSLAGTGDNSPLHF
d_gene: .; v_gene: TRBV5-1; j_gene: TRBJ1-1; abundance: few; CDR3nt: TGCGCCAGCAGCCCGCGTGAGGGGCACACTGAAGCTTTCTTT; CDR3aa: CASSPREGHTEAFF
d_gene: TRBD1; v_gene: TRBV6-1; j_gene: TRBJ1-2; abundance: few; CDR3nt: TGTGCCAGCAGGCAGGGGACAGGGGTTCATGGCTACACCTTC; CDR3aa: CASRQGTGVHGYTF
d_gene: .; v_gene: TRBV27; j_gene: TRBJ2-3; abundance: .; CDR3nt: TGTGCCAGCAGTCGAAGCACAGATACGCAGTATTTT; CDR3aa: CASSRSTDTQYF
d_gene: TRBD1; v_gene: TRBV24-1; j_gene: TRBJ2-3; abundance: .; CDR3nt: TGTGCCACTTCAGGACAGGCCATCACAGATACGCAGTATTTT; CDR3aa: CATSGQAITDTQYF
d_gene: .; v_gene: TRBV4-1; j_gene: TRBJ2-7; abundance: .; CDR3nt: TGCGCCAGCAGCCAAGGGTCAGGCTACGAGCAGTACTTC; CDR3aa: CASSQGSGYEQYF
d_gene: .; v_gene: TRBV29-1; j_gene: TRBJ2-5; abundance: once; CDR3nt: TGCAGCGTTGAAGGGGTACAAGAGACCCAGTACTTC; CDR3aa: CSVEGVQETQYF
d_gene: .; v_gene: TRBV5-6; j_gene: TRBJ1-2; abundance: .; CDR3nt: TGTGCCAGCAGCTCGGGCGACAGTCAAGGTACAGGTGGCTACACCTTC; CDR3aa: CASSSGDSQGTGGYTF
d_gene: .; v_gene: TRBV2; j_gene: TRBJ1-6; abundance: .; CDR3nt: TGTGCCAGCAGACGGCAAAGGGGTTCACCCCTCCACTTT; CDR3aa: CASRRQRGSPLHF
d_gene: .; v_gene: TRBV20-1; j_gene: TRBJ2-7; abundance: .; CDR3nt: TGCAGTGCTATCCAATCGAGCTACGAGCAGTACTTC; CDR3aa: CSAIQSSYEQYF
d_gene: .; v_gene: TRBV28; j_gene: TRBJ2-3; abundance: .; CDR3nt: TGTGCCAGCAGTCAACAGTCCATCATTCGGGATACGCAGTATTTT; CDR3aa: CASSQQSIIRDTQYF
d_gene: .; v_gene: TRBV6-1; j_gene: TRBJ2-1; abundance: .; CDR3nt: TGTGCCATCAGTGAGTCTAGCCCCCGAGTACATGAGCAGTTCTTC; CDR3aa: CAISESSPRVHEQFF
d_gene: .; v_gene: TRBV4-1; j_gene: TRBJ2-7; abundance: .; CDR3nt: TGTGCCAGTAGCCCCGGTTGGGGCTCCTACGAGCAGTACTTC; CDR3aa: CASSPGWGSYEQYF
d_gene: .; v_gene: TRBV28; j_gene: TRBJ2-7; abundance: .; CDR3nt: TGTGCCAGCAGTTTAGGAGGGGGCTACTACGAGCAGTACTTC; CDR3aa: CASSLGGGYYEQYF
d_gene: .; v_gene: TRBV19; j_gene: TRBJ1-1; abundance: few; CDR3nt: TGTGCCAGTAGAGTGGGAGGGGGGAGGCTTACTGAAGCTTTCTTT; CDR3aa: CASRVGGGRLTEAFF
d_gene: TRBD1; v_gene: TRBV19; j_gene: TRBJ1-5; abundance: .; CDR3nt: TGTGCCAGTAGTATCGGGACAGGGGGCCTTCGGCCCCAGCATTTT; CDR3aa: CASSIGTGGLRPQHF
d_gene: .; v_gene: TRBV10-1; j_gene: TRBJ1-1; abundance: few; CDR3nt: TGCGCCAGCAGTGCCGGGAACACTGAAGCTTTCTTT; CDR3aa: CASSAGNTEAFF
d_gene: TRBD2; v_gene: TRBV27; j_gene: TRBJ2-1; abundance: few; CDR3nt: TGTGCCAGCAGTTTGAACCTAGCGGGAGACAATGAGCAGTTCTTC; CDR3aa: CASSLNLAGDNEQFF
d_gene: TRBD1; v_gene: TRBV2; j_gene: TRBJ1-2; abundance: once; CDR3nt: TGTGCCAGCAGAGGGACAGGCTATGGCTACACCTTC; CDR3aa: CASRGTGYGYTF
d_gene: .; v_gene: TRBV30; j_gene: TRBJ2-5; abundance: .; CDR3nt: TGTGCCTGGAGTCTACAGGTAATAGAGACCCAGTACTTC; CDR3aa: CAWSLQVIETQYF
d_gene: .; v_gene: TRBV28; j_gene: TRBJ1-2; abundance: .; CDR3nt: TGTGCCACTACAGGGTGGAGGGGCAACTATGGCTACACCTTC; CDR3aa: CATTGWRGNYGYTF
d_gene: .; v_gene: TRBV5-6; j_gene: TRBJ2-6; abundance: few; CDR3nt: TGTGCCAGCAGCTTGGATGCCTCTGGGGCCAACGTCCTGACTTTC; CDR3aa: CASSLDASGANVLTF
d_gene: .; v_gene: TRBV7-3; j_gene: TRBJ1-1; abundance: .; CDR3nt: TGTGCCAGCAGTTCTCAGGGTACCGTGAGCACTGAAGCTTTCTTT; CDR3aa: CASSSQGTVSTEAFF
d_gene: .; v_gene: TRBV12-3/TRBV12-4; j_gene: TRBJ1-1; abundance: .; CDR3nt: TGTGCCAGCAGCCTGTTGGGGGGTAGCACTGAAGCTTTCTTT; CDR3aa: CASSLLGGSTEAFF
d_gene: TRBD2; v_gene: TRBV9; j_gene: TRBJ2-3; abundance: .; CDR3nt: TGTGCCAGCAGCCAGACTAGCGGGAGACTAAGCACAGATACGCAGTATTTT; CDR3aa: CASSQTSGRLSTDTQYF
d_gene: .; v_gene: TRBV28; j_gene: TRBJ2-7; abundance: .; CDR3nt: TGTGCCAGCAGTTTAGGGCCTCTAGACTGCGAGCAGTACTTC; CDR3aa: CASSLGPLDCEQYF
d_gene: TRBD1; v_gene: TRBV28; j_gene: TRBJ1-4; abundance: .; CDR3nt: TGTGCCAGCAGCCGAACAGGGGGCAGGGAAAAACTGTTTTTT; CDR3aa: CASSRTGGREKLFF
d_gene: .; v_gene: TRBV12-3/TRBV12-4; j_gene: TRBJ2-3; abundance: .; CDR3nt: TGTGCCACCAGTGATCTCCGCTCGGATACGCAGTATTTT; CDR3aa: CATSDLRSDTQYF
d_gene: .; v_gene: TRBV2; j_gene: TRBJ2-7; abundance: .; CDR3nt: TGTGCCAGCAGTGGGTCAGGGGTGTTGCAGTACTTC; CDR3aa: CASSGSGVLQYF
d_gene: .; v_gene: TRBV10-3; j_gene: TRBJ1-2; abundance: .; CDR3nt: TGTGCCATCAGTGGATCCGGGACAATATCTAACTATGGCTACACCTTC; CDR3aa: CAISGSGTISNYGYTF
d_gene: .; v_gene: TRBV7-3; j_gene: TRBJ2-1; abundance: .; CDR3nt: TGTGCCAGTAGTATTCTCTCGGGACTTGGCGCCTACAATGAGCAGTTCTTC; CDR3aa: CASSILSGLGAYNEQFF
d_gene: TRBD2; v_gene: TRBV20-1; j_gene: TRBJ2-1; abundance: .; CDR3nt: TGCAGTGCTATTCCCGTAGCGGGCCGCTCCTACAATGAGCAGTTCTTC; CDR3aa: CSAIPVAGRSYNEQFF
d_gene: .; v_gene: TRBV20-1; j_gene: TRBJ1-5; abundance: .; CDR3nt: TGCAGTGCTAGGAAATTAGCAGGGAACTATCAGCCCCAGCATTTT; CDR3aa: CSARKLAGNYQPQHF